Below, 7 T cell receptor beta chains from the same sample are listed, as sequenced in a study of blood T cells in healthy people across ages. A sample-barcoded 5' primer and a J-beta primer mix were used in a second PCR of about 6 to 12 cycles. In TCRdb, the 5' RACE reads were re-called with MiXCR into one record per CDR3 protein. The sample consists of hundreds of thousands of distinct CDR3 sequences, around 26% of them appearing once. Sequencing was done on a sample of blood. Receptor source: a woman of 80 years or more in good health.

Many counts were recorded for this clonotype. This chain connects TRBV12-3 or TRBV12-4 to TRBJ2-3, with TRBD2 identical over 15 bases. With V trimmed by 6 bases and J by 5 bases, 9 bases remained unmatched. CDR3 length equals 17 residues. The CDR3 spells CASSLGLAGGPGDTQYF. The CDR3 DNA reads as TGTGCCAGCAGCCTGGGACTAGCGGGGGGCCCAGGAGATACGCAGTATTTT.

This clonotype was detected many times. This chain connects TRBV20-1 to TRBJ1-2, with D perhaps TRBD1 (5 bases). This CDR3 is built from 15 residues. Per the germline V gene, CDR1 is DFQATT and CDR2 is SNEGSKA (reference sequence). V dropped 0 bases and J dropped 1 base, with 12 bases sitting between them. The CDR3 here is CSAREDTRHNYGYTF. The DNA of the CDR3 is TGCAGTGCTAGAGAGGACACCCGACATAACTATGGCTACACCTTC.

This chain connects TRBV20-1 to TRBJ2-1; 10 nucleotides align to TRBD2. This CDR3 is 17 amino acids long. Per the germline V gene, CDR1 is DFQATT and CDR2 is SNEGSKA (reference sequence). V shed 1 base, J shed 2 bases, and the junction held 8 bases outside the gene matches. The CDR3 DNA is TGCAGTGCTAGAGGTCTCAAGCGGGGGGGGCCCTACAATGAGCAGTTCTTC. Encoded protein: CSARGLKRGGPYNEQFF.

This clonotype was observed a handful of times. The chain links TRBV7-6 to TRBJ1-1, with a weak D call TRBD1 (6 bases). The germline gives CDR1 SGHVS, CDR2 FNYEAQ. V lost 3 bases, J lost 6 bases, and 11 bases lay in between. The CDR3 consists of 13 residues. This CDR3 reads CASSLEGGAEAFF. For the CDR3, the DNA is TGTGCCAGCAGCTTGGAAGGGGGAGCTGAAGCTTTCTTT.

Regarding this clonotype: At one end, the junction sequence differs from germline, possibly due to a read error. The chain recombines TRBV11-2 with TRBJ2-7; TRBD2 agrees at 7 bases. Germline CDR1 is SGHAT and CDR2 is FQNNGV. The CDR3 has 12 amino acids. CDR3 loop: CASSLGGVERYF. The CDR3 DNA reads TGTGCCAGCAGCTTGGGAGGGGTCGAGCGGTACTTC. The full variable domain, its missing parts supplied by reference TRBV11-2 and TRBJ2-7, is EAGVAQSPRYKIIEKRQSVAFWCNPISGHATLYWYQQILGQGPKLLIQFQNNGVVDDSQLPKDRFSAERLKGVDSTLKIQPAKLEDSAVYLCASSLGGVERYFGPGTRLTVT.

The DNA for the CDR3 is TGTGCCAGCAGCTTAGCCTGGTTAGGGAATCAGCCCCAGCATTTT. Amino acids: CASSLAWLGNQPQHF. V usage is TRBV7-2 and J usage is TRBJ1-5; no clear D gene. Germline values: CDR1 SGHTA, CDR2 FQGNSA. The ends were cut back, 0 bases at V and 4 bases at J, with 10 bases in the middle. The CDR3 consists of 15 residues.

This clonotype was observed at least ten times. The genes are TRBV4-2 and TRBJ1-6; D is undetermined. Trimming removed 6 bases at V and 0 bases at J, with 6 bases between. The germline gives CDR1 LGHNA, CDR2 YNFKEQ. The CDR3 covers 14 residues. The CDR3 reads CASRTSSYNSPLHF. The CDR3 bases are TGTGCCAGCAGGACCAGCTCCTATAATTCACCCCTCCACTTT.